Following are 8 T cell receptor beta chains from one sample sequenced in a study of Ad26.COV2.S vaccination and SARS-CoV-2 variants. Treatment of the sample: some 20 received Ad26.COV2.S at low or high dose, single or two shots; about five received placebo; per-sample allocation not given. Sampling was done on day 63 after the first vaccine or placebo injection. Here immunoSEQ multiplex PCR was the method, and the copy in TCRdb shows in-frame clones only, minus some. The sample holds about 240,000 clones, roughly 88% seen once. Sequences were derived from peripheral blood, sampled in a trial of Ad26.COV2.S vaccine versus placebo. The receptors originated from a person between 18 and 65 years old who received the Ad26.COV2.S COVID-19 vaccine or a placebo.

The rearrangement uses TRBV7-2 and TRBJ2-3; no clear D gene. Germline CDR1 and CDR2: SGHTA and FQGNSA. This CDR3 contains 15 residues. V was cut by 3 bases and J by 4 bases, with 14 bases left in between. The CDR3 coding sequence is TGTGCCAGCAGCTTTGGAAGCGCTTATGCAGATACGCAGTATTTT. The encoded protein is CASSFGSAYADTQYF.

This sequence joins TRBV6-5 and TRBJ2-7; D is tentatively TRBD1 or TRBD2 (6 bases each). Germline CDR1 reads MNHEY; CDR2 reads SVGAGI. V lost 8 bases and J 5 bases, leaving 19 bases between the germline ends. CDR3 size: 14 residues. The CDR3 sequence: CASFPAKGGNEQYF. The CDR3 nucleotides are TGTGCCAGCTTTCCGGCCAAAGGGGGGAACGAGCAGTACTTC.

The chain carries TRBV6-5 and TRBJ2-3; perhaps D is TRBD1 or TRBD2 (5 bases each). The CDR3 extends over 14 amino acids. V lost 6 bases to trimming and J lost 3 bases, with 13 bases between them. Looked up from germline, CDR1 is MNHEY and CDR2 is SVGAGI. CDR3 protein: CASRRGVGTDTQYF. The CDR3 DNA follows: TGTGCCAGCAGACGAGGGGTTGGGACAGATACGCAGTATTTT.

The chain carries TRBV29-1 and TRBJ2-3; D is unresolved. Germline V lookup: CDR1 SQVTM, CDR2 ANQGSEA. The V and J ends lost 4 bases and 1 base respectively, with 9 bases between them. This CDR3 is built from 13 residues. The CDR3 nucleotides read TGCAGCGTTGCCTTCCCTGGCACAGATACGCAGTATTTT. Its translation: CSVAFPGTDTQYF.

V is TRBV18 and J is TRBJ1-4, with 7 bases identical to TRBD1. Germline trimming cut 5 bases from V and 7 bases from J; bases unmatched to any gene: 10. From germline, CDR1 is KGHSH and CDR2 LQKENI. The CDR3 runs to 15 residues. CDR3 nucleotide sequence: TGTGCCAGCTCAGATTTACAGGGGATCAGTGAAAAACTGTTTTTT. Residues: CASSDLQGISEKLFF. Full variable domain (rest looked up from reference TRBV18 and TRBJ1-4): NAGVMQNPRHLVRRRGQEARLRCSPMKGHSHVYWYRQLPEEGLKFMVYLQKENIIDESGMPKERFSAEFPKEGPSILRIQQVVRGDSAAYFCASSDLQGISEKLFFGSGTQLSVL.

The chain uses TRBV28 and TRBJ2-5; TRBD1 aligns across 9 bases. The CDR3 has 15 residues. V dropped 6 bases and J dropped 5; count of bases not matched to a gene: 10. From germline, CDR1 is MDHEN and CDR2 SYDVKM. The CDR3 region is CASREGQGGWETQYF. The CDR3 DNA reads as TGTGCCAGCAGAGAGGGACAGGGAGGATGGGAGACCCAGTACTTC.

The rearrangement links TRBV6-5 to TRBJ2-7, with 8 bases fitting TRBD2. The CDR3 is made up of 16 amino acids. Per germline, CDR1 MNHEY and CDR2 SVGAGI. The V segment lost 0 bases and the J segment 4 bases; nucleotides outside the gene matches: 8. The CDR3 DNA reads TGTGCCAGCAGTTACTCGAGGCGGGGGGCCGTTTACGAGCAGTACTTC. Protein product: CASSYSRRGAVYEQYF.

The V and J genes are TRBV7-8 and TRBJ1-5, with 12 bases fitting TRBD1. The CDR3 totals 20 residues. Germline loops: CDR1 SGHVS, CDR2 FQNEAQ. J lost 3 bases, V lost 4 bases, and 16 bases had no gene match. The CDR3 spells CASSSYDIRDRGLNNQPQHF. The CDR3 DNA reads as TGTGCCAGCAGCTCCTACGACATCCGGGACAGGGGGCTCAACAATCAGCCCCAGCATTTT.